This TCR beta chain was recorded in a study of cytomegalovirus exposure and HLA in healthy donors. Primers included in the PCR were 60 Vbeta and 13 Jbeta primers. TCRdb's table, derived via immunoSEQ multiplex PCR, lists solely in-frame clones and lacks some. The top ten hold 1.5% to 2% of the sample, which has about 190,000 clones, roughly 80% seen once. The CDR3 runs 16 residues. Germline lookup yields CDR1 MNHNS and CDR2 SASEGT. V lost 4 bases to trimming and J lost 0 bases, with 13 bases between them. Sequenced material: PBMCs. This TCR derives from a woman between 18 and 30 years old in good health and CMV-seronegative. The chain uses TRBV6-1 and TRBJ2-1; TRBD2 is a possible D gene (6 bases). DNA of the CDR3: TGTGCCAGCAGTGCCGAGGTAGCGGACTCCTACAATGAGCAGTTCTTC. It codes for CASSAEVADSYNEQFF.